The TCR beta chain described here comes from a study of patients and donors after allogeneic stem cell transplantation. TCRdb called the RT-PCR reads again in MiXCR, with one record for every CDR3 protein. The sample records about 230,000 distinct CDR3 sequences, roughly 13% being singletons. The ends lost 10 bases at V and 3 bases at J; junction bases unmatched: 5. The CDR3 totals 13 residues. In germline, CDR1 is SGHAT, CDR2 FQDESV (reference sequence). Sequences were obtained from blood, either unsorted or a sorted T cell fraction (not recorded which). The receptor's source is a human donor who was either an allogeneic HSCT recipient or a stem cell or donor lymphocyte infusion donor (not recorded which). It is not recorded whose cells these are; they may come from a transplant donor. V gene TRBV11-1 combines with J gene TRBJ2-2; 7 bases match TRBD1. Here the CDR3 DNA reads TGTGCCACCTCACAGGGGTACACCGGGGAGCTGTTTTTT. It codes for CATSQGYTGELFF.